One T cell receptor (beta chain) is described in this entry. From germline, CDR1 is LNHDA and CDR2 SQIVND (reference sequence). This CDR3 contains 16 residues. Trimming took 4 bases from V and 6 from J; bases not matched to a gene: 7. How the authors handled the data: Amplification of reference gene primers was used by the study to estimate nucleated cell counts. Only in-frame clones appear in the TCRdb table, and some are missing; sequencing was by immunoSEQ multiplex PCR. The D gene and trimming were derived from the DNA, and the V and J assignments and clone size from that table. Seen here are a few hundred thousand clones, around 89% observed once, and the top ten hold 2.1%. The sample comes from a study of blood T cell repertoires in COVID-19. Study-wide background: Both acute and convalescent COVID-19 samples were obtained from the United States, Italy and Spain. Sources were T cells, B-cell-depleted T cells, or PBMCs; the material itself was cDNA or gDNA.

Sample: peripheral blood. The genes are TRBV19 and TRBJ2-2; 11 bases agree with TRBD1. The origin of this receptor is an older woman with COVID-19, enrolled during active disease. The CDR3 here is CASSKPGTGGSGELFF. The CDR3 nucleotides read TGTGCCAGTAGTAAACCCGGGACAGGGGGTTCCGGGGAGCTGTTTTTT.